This TCR beta chain was documented in a study of T cell repertoires in aging, cancer and after chemotherapy. Overall study: Patients with glioblastoma brain tumors were sampled before and after temozolomide-based therapy.

Per germline, CDR1 MNHEY and CDR2 SMNVEV (reference sequence). The CDR3 covers 14 residues. Trimming took 2 bases from V and 9 from J; bases not matched to a gene: 6. Multiplex touch-down PCR with TRB-A/B primers amplified rearranged V-D-J TRB sequences. TCRdb recomputed calls from the multiplex PCR reads with MiXCR, one row per CDR3 protein. The sample carries about 2,500 distinct CDR3 sequences, more than 20% recorded once. Study-level points and caveats: Across the chemotherapy interval, each cancer cohort showed higher median generation probability, suggesting thymic rebound.

The template was genomic DNA from peripheral blood, not RNA. This clonotype was seen a few times. The antigen is unknown. This rearrangement joins TRBV27 to TRBJ1-5, with 8 bases that match TRBD1. The source material was blood. The clonotype originates from a human donor with a solid tumor. This chain's CDR3 is CASSLRDRRRPQHF. The CDR3 DNA is TGTGCCAGCAGTTTACGGGACAGGAGGAGGCCCCAGCATTTT.